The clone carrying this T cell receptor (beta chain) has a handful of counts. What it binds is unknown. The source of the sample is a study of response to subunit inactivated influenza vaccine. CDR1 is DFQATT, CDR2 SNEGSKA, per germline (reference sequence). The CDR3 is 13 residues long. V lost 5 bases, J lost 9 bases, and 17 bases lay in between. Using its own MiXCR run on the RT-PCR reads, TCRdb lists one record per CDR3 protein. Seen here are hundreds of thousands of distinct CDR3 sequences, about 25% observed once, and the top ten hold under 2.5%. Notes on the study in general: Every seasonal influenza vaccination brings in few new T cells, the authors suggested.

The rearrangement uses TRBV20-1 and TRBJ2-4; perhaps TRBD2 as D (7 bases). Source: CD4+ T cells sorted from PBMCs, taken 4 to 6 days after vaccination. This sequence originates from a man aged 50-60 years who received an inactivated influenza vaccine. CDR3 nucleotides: TGCAGTGCTCAGAACAGGGAGGGGAGCATTCAGTACTTC. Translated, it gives CSAQNREGSIQYF.